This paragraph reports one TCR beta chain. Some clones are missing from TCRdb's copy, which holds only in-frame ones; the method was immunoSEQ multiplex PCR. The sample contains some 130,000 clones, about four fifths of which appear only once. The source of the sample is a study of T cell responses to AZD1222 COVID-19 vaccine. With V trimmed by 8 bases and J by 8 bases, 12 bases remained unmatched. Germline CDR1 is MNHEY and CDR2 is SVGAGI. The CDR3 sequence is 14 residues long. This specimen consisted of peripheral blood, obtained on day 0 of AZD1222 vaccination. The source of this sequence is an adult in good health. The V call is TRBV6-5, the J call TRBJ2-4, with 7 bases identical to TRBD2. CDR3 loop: CASLERGAVHIQYF. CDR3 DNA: TGTGCCAGCCTAGAGCGGGGAGCGGTTCACATTCAGTACTTC.